This T cell receptor (beta chain) emerged from a study of tumor-infiltrating lymphocytes in primary liver carcinoma (dated by TCRdb to 2015 to 2018). Regarding the study in general: Of the five patients, three men and two women aged 30 to 69 years, four had hepatocellular carcinoma and one had combined HCC and intrahepatic cholangiocarcinoma. Repertoires from technical replicates were highly reproducible, with mean shared-clone rates roughly 0.89 and correlation coefficients above 0.98. TCRbeta repertoire sequencing covered some 35 specimens from 5 patients: around 25 tumor regions, 5 adjacent noncancerous liver tissues and 5 peripheral blood samples. Samples yielded roughly 3.65 to 7.5 million productive TCRbeta reads; read depth did not differ significantly between tissue types. TCRbeta repertoire sequencing, expression microarrays and whole-exome sequencing were combined in the study across five regions of each liver tumor, with adjacent normal tissue and blood also included. To link TCRbeta repertoire diversity with the local molecular phenotype, the roughly 26 tumor region samples were profiled using Agilent mRNA microarrays. The five patients had tumors staged T1-T3 N0M0, with maximum diameters ranging from 4.2 to 10 cm. Overall study results and their limits: The top 250 clones accounted for a significantly greater share of the repertoire in tumors than in blood (p = 0.039). Pairs of tumor regions showed greater repertoire overlap (mean about 36%) than tumor-adjacent pairs (17%) or tumor-blood pairs (around 15%), which is consistent with antigen-driven expansion. Only 4 to 6 patients were included in the study, and the authors note that the findings should be validated in a larger study. Since the samples were bulk and unsorted, there was no way to compare CD4+ and CD8+ T cell repertoires. Only the TCR beta chain was sequenced, so true repertoire diversity is likely underestimated because unpaired alpha chains were not captured. Just about 7-25% of top clones turned up in all five regions of a tumor, which suggests spatial heterogeneity among tumor-infiltrating T cells.

Total RNA and DNA were co-extracted without cell sorting from roughly 20-30 mg of bulk tissue using the AllPrep DNA/RNA mini kit. Between late 2015 and 2016, about 5 patients in China with histopathologically diagnosed primary liver carcinoma had their tumors surgically resected. At the time of sampling, the patients had chronic HBV infection and had not received any treatment. Each tumor was sampled at five spatially separated regions: the superior, inferior, left-lateral and right-lateral poles and the tumor centre. According to histology, viable tumor cells made up more than 80% of every tumor sample. Each fresh piece of tumor and adjacent tissue was cut in two, with one half stored in RNAlater at -80 degrees C and the other half sent for histology. From the germline V gene, CDR1 is SGDLS and CDR2 is YYNGEE. V ends up 3 bases short and J 6 bases short, with an unmatched junction base count of 8. From its cysteine to its phenylalanine, the CDR3 spans 16 amino acids. Left in the record is the CDR3 DNA by itself, 48 bases read in frame from the first base.

In regard to this clonotype: Which antigen it targets is not known. No qualities accompany the bases; no much larger clone lies one base away.

Using a constant-region primer and ProtoScript II reverse transcriptase, TCRbeta-specific cDNA was reverse-transcribed from roughly 500 ng total RNA. TCRbeta libraries were built with three nested multiplex PCR rounds, a slightly modified ARM-PCR procedure. Each of the first two PCR rounds ran for around 11 cycles using multiplex TRBV1-TRBV30 forward primers together with a Cbeta reverse primer. A final 25-cycle PCR with Deep VentR polymerase added sample barcodes and Illumina adapters. Amplicons of 200-500 bp were gel-purified with a QIAquick gel extraction kit before sequencing. The TCRbeta amplicons were sequenced with 250-bp paired-end reads on an Illumina HiSeq 2500. The study's own analysis went as follows. To recover full CDR3 sequences, reads were quality-trimmed using Trimmomatic v0.33 and paired reads were then merged using FLASH v1.2.11. V, D and J germline segments were assigned to the rearranged TCRbeta sequences using MiGEC v1.2.1b. Clonotype statistics and Shannon-Wiener diversity indices were calculated with VDJtools v1.0.0. Except for diversity analysis, only each sample's 250 most abundant clonotypes were used in subsequent analyses to reduce sampling bias. TCRdb applied fastp at Q25 and MiXCR to the public reads, then kept only in-frame beta chains. Duplicate CDR3 protein sequences are folded into a single record with the most common DNA and genes. For this entry, the V and J calls and clone size follow TCRdb and not the study's own pipeline. The sample table records around 80,000 distinct CDR3 sequences; approximately 77% of these occur just once. Less than 20% of the sample lies in the top ten.

The chain is encoded by TRBV9 joined to TRBJ2-1, with TRBD2 matching 11 junction bases. The origin of this receptor is a man aged 40-55 years with primary liver carcinoma and hepatitis B virus infection. Sequencing was done on a sample of liver tumor tissue from sampling region 1. Explained via the paper, the cell subset or site label denotes: tumor region T1, superior pole. The CDR3 loop reads CASSAPIAGGGNEQFF. The nucleotide sequence reads as follows: TGTGCCAGCAGCGCCCCTATAGCGGGAGGGGGCAATGAGCAGTTCTTC.